This is a list of T cell receptor beta chains from one sample in a study of yellow fever vaccine responses in identical twins. TCRdb ran MiXCR on the RT-PCR reads and lists one entry per CDR3 protein. The sample lists 4,500 to 5,500 distinct CDR3 sequences, 86% seen once, with 2.5% to 3.5% in the top ten. The sequenced sample was T cells from blood (PBMCs), unsorted or a sorted subset (not recorded which), obtained before or after yellow fever vaccination (not recorded which). The receptors stem from a woman under 30 who received the yellow fever vaccine. Each CDR3 is given with its conserved first and last residue. A D gene is named only where the DNA matches it firmly. Only part of the rows carry a size: once, few, many, or a class if the clone is expanded.

J gene,CDR3 length,V gene,clone size,D gene,CDR3 DNA,CDR3 protein
TRBJ1-1,12,TRBV29-1,.,.,TGCAGCGTTCCTACCCGGGACACTGAAGCTTTCTTT,CSVPTRDTEAFF
TRBJ1-4,12,TRBV28,.,.,TGTGCCAGCAGTCCCCGGGTCCTCGGATGGTTTTTT,CASSPRVLGWFF
TRBJ2-7,14,TRBV12-3/TRBV12-4,once,.,TGTGCCAGCAGTTTAACAGGGCCCCCCTACGAGCAGTACTTC,CASSLTGPPYEQYF
TRBJ2-7,14,TRBV29-1,.,TRBD2,TGCAGCGTTGAGGGTAGCGGGACCTCCTACGAGCAGTACTTC,CSVEGSGTSYEQYF
TRBJ2-7,14,TRBV28,.,.,TGTGCCAGCAGCTCCCCCGCCGATTCCTACGAGCAGTACTTC,CASSSPADSYEQYF
TRBJ2-7,13,TRBV18,once,.,TGTGCCAGCTCACCGCCCCTCGGATACGAGCAGTACTTC,CASSPPLGYEQYF
TRBJ2-1,17,TRBV19,.,TRBD2,TGTGCCAGTAGTATAATGGGGCTAGCGGGGGGGCTCAATGAGCAGTTCTTC,CASSIMGLAGGLNEQFF
TRBJ2-1,15,TRBV10-1,.,.,TGCGCCAGCAGTGACAAGGAAAGGTGGTTCAATGAGCAGTTCTTC,CASSDKERWFNEQFF
TRBJ2-5,12,TRBV5-1,.,.,TGCGCCAGCAGCCGGATGAAAGAGACCCAGTACTTC,CASSRMKETQYF
TRBJ1-5,15,TRBV6-1,.,.,TGTGCCAGCAACCGATTGGGGGTCGGGGATCAGCCCCAGCATTTT,CASNRLGVGDQPQHF
TRBJ2-5,15,TRBV28,.,.,TGTGCCAGCAGTTTGTTCTGGCAGGGAGGAGAGACCCAGTACTTC,CASSLFWQGGETQYF
TRBJ2-7,13,TRBV11-3,.,.,TGTGCCAGCAGCCCACCGGGGCTCTACGAGCAGTACTTC,CASSPPGLYEQYF
TRBJ2-1,12,TRBV6-2/TRBV6-3,.,.,TGTGCCAGCAGTTACGACATCAATGAGCAGTTCTTC,CASSYDINEQFF
TRBJ2-1,12,TRBV7-2,.,.,TGTGCCAGCAGCCCTCTATCAGGAGAGCAGTTCTTC,CASSPLSGEQFF
TRBJ2-7,12,TRBV13,.,.,TGTGCCAGCAGCCCCAGGGCCCACGAGCAGTACTTC,CASSPRAHEQYF
TRBJ1-4,14,TRBV23-1,few,.,TGCGCCAGCAGTCAATCCGGACCTGTGGCAAAACTGTTTTTT,CASSQSGPVAKLFF
TRBJ1-6,16,TRBV6-2/TRBV6-3,.,.,TGTGCCAGCAGTTACTCAGGGTCCGGGGTATATTCACCCCTCCACTTT,CASSYSGSGVYSPLHF
TRBJ2-1,14,TRBV10-3,.,TRBD1,TGTGCCATAAGCGGGACAGGGGGCCCGAATGAGCAGTTCTTC,CAISGTGGPNEQFF
TRBJ1-1,13,TRBV4-2,.,.,TGTGCCAGCAGCGTAGAGGTGAACACTGAAGCTTTCTTT,CASSVEVNTEAFF
TRBJ2-7,12,TRBV10-3,.,.,TGTGCCATCAGTGAAACTAGCTACGAGCAGTACTTC,CAISETSYEQYF
TRBJ1-2,13,TRBV18,.,.,TGTGCCAGCTCACCCGACTATGGCTATGGCTACACCTTC,CASSPDYGYGYTF
TRBJ1-1,15,TRBV18,.,.,TGTGCCAGCTCACCACGTGTTCCAGGGGCCACTGAAGCTTTCTTT,CASSPRVPGATEAFF
TRBJ2-1,14,TRBV5-1,.,.,TGCGCCAGCAGCTTATCGGGAGTAAGTAATGAGCAGTTCTTC,CASSLSGVSNEQFF
TRBJ1-1,13,TRBV6-1,few,.,TGTGCCAGCATTAGGTCAATGAACACTGAAGCTTTCTTT,CASIRSMNTEAFF
TRBJ2-7,14,TRBV5-5,.,TRBD2,TGTGCCAGCAGGGTAGCGGGGGGGGCTCTCGAGCAGTACTTC,CASRVAGGALEQYF
TRBJ2-7,15,TRBV11-2,.,TRBD2,TGTGCCAGCAGCTTACAGGCTAGCGGGAGAAGCGAGCAGTACTTC,CASSLQASGRSEQYF
TRBJ2-1,15,TRBV6-4,.,TRBD2,TGTGCCAGCAGTGACCGGGAGGGCGAGGGGAATGAGCAGTTCTTC,CASSDREGEGNEQFF
TRBJ2-5,15,TRBV12-3/TRBV12-4,once,.,TGTGCCAGCAGTCCCTTTATTGGCGGCCAAGAGACCCAGTACTTC,CASSPFIGGQETQYF
TRBJ1-5,14,TRBV5-1,.,.,TGCGCCAGCAGGTACGACAGCAGCAATCAGCCCCAGCATTTT,CASRYDSSNQPQHF
TRBJ2-1,12,TRBV12-3/TRBV12-4,.,.,TGTGCCGGAAAAATAGACGGGCATGAGCAGTTCTTC,CAGKIDGHEQFF
TRBJ2-1,14,TRBV5-8,.,TRBD1,TGTGCCAGCAGCCACGGGACAGGGAGGGATGAGCAGTTCTTC,CASSHGTGRDEQFF
TRBJ2-5,14,TRBV24-1,once,.,TGTGCCACCAGTGAGGGGACGGTACAAGAGACCCAGTACTTC,CATSEGTVQETQYF
TRBJ2-7,15,TRBV11-1,.,TRBD2,TGTGCCAGCAGCTTAGGCAGCGGGGGATCACGGGAGCAGTACTTC,CASSLGSGGSREQYF
TRBJ2-1,14,TRBV2,.,.,TGTGCCAGCAGTGAGGTAGTCGCGAACAATGAGCAGTTCTTC,CASSEVVANNEQFF
TRBJ2-4,16,TRBV9,.,.,TGTGCCAGCAGCGTAGCTACTGACGAAACCCCGGGCATTCAGTACTTC,CASSVATDETPGIQYF
TRBJ1-2,15,TRBV12-3/TRBV12-4,.,.,TGTGCCAGCAGTTCGTACCTAAGGGGTAAATACGGCTACACCTTC,CASSSYLRGKYGYTF
TRBJ2-3,16,TRBV29-1,.,TRBD2,TGCAGCGTTGAAGAACGACTAGCGGGCCACACAGATACGCAGTATTTT,CSVEERLAGHTDTQYF
TRBJ2-2,13,TRBV10-1,few,.,TGCGCCAGCAGTGAGCTATACACCGGGGAGCTGTTTTTT,CASSELYTGELFF
TRBJ2-5,15,TRBV11-1,.,.,TGTGCCAGCAGCTATCGGCTAGCGAGTCCGGAGACCCAGTACTTC,CASSYRLASPETQYF
TRBJ1-1,11,TRBV10-3,few,.,TGTGCCATCACGGTGAACACTGAAGCTTTCTTT,CAITVNTEAFF
TRBJ2-2,13,TRBV25-1,.,TRBD1,TGTGCCAGTAGGACAGGGAACACCGGGGAGCTGTTTTTT,CASRTGNTGELFF
TRBJ2-1,13,TRBV4-1,once,.,TGCGCCAGCAGCCAGACTGGTAACAATGAGCAGTTCTTC,CASSQTGNNEQFF